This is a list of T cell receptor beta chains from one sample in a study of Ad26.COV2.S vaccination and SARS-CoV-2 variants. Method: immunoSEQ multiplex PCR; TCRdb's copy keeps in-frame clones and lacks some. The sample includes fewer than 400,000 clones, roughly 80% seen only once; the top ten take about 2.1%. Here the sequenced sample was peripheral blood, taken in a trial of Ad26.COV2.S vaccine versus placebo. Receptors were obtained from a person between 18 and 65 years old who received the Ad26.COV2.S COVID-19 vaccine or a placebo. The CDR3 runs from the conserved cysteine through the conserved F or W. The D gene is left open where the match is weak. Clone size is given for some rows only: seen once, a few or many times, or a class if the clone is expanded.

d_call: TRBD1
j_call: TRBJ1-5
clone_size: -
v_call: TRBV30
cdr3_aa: CAWSGVGQGYQPQHF
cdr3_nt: TGTGCCTGGAGTGGGGTAGGACAGGGCTATCAGCCCCAGCATTTT

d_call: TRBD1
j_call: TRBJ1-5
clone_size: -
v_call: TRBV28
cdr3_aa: CASSKDRGGNQPQHF
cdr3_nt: TGTGCCAGCAGTAAGGACAGGGGGGGCAATCAGCCCCAGCATTTT

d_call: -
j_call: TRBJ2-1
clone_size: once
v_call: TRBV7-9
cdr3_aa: CASSLGAYNEQFF
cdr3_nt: TGTGCCAGCAGCCTTGGGGCATACAATGAGCAGTTCTTC

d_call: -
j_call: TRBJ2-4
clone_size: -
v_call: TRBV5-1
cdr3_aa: CASSLGLLRAKNIQYF
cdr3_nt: TGCGCCAGCAGCTTGGGGTTGCTCCGAGCCAAAAACATTCAGTACTTC

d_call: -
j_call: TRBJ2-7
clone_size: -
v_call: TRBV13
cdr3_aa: CASSLSEGRRIYEQYF
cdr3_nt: TGTGCCAGCAGCTTATCCGAGGGGAGACGGATCTACGAGCAGTACTTC

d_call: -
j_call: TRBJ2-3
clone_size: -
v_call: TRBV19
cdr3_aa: CASSIKGGTDTQYF
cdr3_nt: TGTGCCAGTAGTATTAAGGGGGGCACAGATACGCAGTATTTT

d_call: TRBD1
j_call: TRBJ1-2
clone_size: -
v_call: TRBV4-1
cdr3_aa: CASSQPFDRAGVGYTF
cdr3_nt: TGCGCCAGCAGCCAACCATTTGACAGGGCCGGCGTTGGCTACACCTTC

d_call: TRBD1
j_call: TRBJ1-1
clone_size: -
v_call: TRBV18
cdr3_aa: CASSRDRVRTEAFF
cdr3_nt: TGTGCCAGCTCGCGCGACAGGGTTCGGACTGAAGCTTTCTTT

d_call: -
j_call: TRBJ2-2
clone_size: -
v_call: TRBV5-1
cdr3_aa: CASSLVPGVTGELFF
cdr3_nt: TGCGCCAGCAGCTTGGTTCCGGGGGTCACCGGGGAGCTGTTTTTT

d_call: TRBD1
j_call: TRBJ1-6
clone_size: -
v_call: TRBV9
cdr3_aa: CASSVRGTVESPLHF
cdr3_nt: TGTGCCAGCAGCGTGAGGGGGACAGTTGAATCACCCCTCCACTTT

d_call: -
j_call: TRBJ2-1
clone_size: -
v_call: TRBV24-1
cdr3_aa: CATSDPTGSDEQFF
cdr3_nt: TGTGCCACCAGTGACCCCACAGGGTCCGATGAGCAGTTCTTC

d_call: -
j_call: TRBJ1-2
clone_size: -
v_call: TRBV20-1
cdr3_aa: CSARREYGYTF
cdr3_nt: TGCAGTGCTAGGAGGGAATATGGCTACACCTTC

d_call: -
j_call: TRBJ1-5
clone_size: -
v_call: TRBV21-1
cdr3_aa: CASSSSRDRGGLNQPQHF
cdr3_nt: TGTGCCAGCAGCTCCTCCCGGGACAGGGGAGGGCTTAATCAGCCCCAGCATTTT

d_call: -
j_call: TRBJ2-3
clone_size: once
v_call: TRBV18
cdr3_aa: CASSPNSGNTDTQYF
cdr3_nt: TGTGCCAGCTCACCAAATTCAGGGAACACAGATACGCAGTATTTT

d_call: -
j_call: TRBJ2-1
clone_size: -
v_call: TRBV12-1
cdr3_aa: CASSFARRGAGNEQFF
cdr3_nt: TGTGCCAGCAGCTTTGCACGACGCGGGGCTGGCAATGAGCAGTTCTTC

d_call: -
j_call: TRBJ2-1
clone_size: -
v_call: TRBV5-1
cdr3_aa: CASSLRLSYNEQFF
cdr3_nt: TGCGCCAGCAGCTTAAGGTTATCCTACAATGAGCAGTTCTTC

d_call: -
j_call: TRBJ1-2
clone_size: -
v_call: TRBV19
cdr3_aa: CASSGSGYGYTF
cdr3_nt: TGTGCCAGTTCGGGGTCCGGCTATGGCTACACCTTC

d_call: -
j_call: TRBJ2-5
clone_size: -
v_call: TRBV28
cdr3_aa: CASSLEGLGEFRVQETQYF
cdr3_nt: TGTGCCAGCAGTTTAGAAGGCTTGGGCGAGTTCAGGGTCCAAGAGACCCAGTACTTC

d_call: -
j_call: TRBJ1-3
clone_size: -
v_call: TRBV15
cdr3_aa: CATSRASTGAGNTIYF
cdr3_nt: TGTGCCACCAGCAGAGCTTCGACAGGAGCTGGAAACACCATATATTTT

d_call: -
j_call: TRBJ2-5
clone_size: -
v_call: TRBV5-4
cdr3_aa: CASSSLLGQGQETQYF
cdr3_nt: TGTGCCAGCAGCTCCCTTCTCGGCCAGGGCCAAGAGACCCAGTACTTC

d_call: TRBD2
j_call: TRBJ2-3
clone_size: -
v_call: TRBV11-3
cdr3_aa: CASSLEPGGNTDTQYF
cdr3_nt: TGTGCCAGCAGCTTAGAGCCGGGGGGTAACACAGATACGCAGTATTTT

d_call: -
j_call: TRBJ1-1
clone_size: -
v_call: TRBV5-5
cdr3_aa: CASSLLRLNTEAFF
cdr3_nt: TGTGCCAGCAGCTTACTCAGATTGAACACTGAAGCTTTCTTT

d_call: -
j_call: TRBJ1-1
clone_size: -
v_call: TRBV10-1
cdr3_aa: CASSNDGTRMNTEAFF
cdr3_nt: TGCGCCAGCAGTAACGACGGCACACGGATGAACACTGAAGCTTTCTTT

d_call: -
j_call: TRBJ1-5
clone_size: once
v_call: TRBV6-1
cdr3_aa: CASSVSGDNSNQPQHF
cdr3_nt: TGTGCCAGCAGTGTTTCCGGGGATAATAGCAATCAGCCCCAGCATTTT

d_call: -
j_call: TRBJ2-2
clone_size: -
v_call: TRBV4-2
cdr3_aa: CASSQEYGGGPRGELFF
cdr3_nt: TGTGCCAGCAGCCAAGAGTATGGCGGGGGCCCCAGGGGGGAGCTGTTTTTT

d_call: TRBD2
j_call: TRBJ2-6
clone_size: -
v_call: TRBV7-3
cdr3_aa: CASSKAERLAGDSSGANVLTF
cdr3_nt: TGTGCCAGCAGCAAGGCCGAGAGACTAGCGGGGGACAGCTCTGGGGCCAACGTCCTGACTTTC

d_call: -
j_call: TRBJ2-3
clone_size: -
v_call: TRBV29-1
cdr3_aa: CSVAGPGTDTQYF
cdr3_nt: TGCAGCGTTGCAGGGCCCGGGACAGATACGCAGTATTTT

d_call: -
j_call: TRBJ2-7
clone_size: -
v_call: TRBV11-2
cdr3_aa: CASSVSYEQYF
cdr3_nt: TGTGCCAGCAGCGTATCCTACGAGCAGTACTTC

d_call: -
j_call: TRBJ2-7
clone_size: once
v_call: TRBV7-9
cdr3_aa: CASTPTGPSYEQYF
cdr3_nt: TGTGCCAGCACCCCGACAGGTCCCTCCTACGAGCAGTACTTC

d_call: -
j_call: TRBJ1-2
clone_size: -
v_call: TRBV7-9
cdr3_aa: CASSSSLPDSNYGYTF
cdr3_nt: TGTGCCAGCAGCTCCTCCCTACCCGACAGTAACTATGGCTACACCTTC

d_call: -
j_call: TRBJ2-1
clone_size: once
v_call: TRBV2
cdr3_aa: CASSLSNNEQFF
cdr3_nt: TGTGCCAGCAGCCTTAGCAACAATGAGCAGTTCTTC

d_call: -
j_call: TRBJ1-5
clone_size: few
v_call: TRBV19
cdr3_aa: CASSIRVVQPQHF
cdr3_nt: TGTGCCAGTAGTATTAGGGTAGTTCAGCCCCAGCATTTT

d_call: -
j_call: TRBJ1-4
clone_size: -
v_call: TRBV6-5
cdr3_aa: CASSYGATNEKLFF
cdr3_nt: TGTGCCAGCAGTTACGGAGCCACTAATGAAAAACTGTTTTTT

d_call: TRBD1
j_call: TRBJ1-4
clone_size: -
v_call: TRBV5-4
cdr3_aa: CASSQPGQGNEKLFF
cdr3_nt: TGTGCCAGCAGCCAACCGGGACAGGGGAATGAAAAACTGTTTTTT

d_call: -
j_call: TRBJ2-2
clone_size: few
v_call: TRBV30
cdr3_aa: CAWSALALQTGELFF
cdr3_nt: TGTGCCTGGAGTGCTTTAGCGCTCCAGACCGGGGAGCTGTTTTTT

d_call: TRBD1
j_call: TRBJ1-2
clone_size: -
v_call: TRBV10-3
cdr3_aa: CAISDGQGANYGYTF
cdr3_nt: TGTGCCATCAGTGACGGTCAGGGGGCTAACTATGGCTACACCTTC

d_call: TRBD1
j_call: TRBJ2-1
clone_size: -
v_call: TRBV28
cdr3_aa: CASTIGQGRPPYNEQFF
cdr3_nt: TGTGCCAGCACCATTGGACAGGGGCGTCCTCCATACAATGAGCAGTTCTTC